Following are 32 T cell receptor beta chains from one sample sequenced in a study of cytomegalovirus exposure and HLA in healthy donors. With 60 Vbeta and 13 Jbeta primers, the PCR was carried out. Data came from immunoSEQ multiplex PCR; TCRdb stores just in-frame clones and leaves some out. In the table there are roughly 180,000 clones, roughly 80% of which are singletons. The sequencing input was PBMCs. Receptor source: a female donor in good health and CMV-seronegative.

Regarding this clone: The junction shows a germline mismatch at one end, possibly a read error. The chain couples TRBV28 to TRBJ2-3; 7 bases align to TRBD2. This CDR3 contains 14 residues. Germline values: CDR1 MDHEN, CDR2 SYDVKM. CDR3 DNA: TGTGCCAGCAGTCTGGGAGGGAGCAGAGATACGCAGTATTTT. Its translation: CASSLGGSRDTQYF.

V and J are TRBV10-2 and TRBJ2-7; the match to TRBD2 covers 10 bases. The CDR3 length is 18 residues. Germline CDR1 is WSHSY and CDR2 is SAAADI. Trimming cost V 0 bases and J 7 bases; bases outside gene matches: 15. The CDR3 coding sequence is TGCGCCAGCAGTGAGTCGCCGCTAGCGGGAGCTTTAGGTTCGGAGCAGTACTTC. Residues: CASSESPLAGALGSEQYF.

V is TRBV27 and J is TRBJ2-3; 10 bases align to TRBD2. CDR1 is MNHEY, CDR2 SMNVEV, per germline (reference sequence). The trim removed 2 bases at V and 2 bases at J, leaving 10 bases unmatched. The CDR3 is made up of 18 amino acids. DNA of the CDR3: TGTGCCAGCAGTTTAAGTTCGAGCGGGAGGGGGGACACAGATACGCAGTATTTT. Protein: CASSLSSSGRGDTDTQYF.

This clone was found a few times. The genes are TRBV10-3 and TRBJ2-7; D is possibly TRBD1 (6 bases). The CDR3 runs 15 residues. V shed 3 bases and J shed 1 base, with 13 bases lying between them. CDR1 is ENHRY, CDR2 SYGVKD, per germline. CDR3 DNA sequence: TGTGCCATCAGTGACGACAGGACGATATCCTACGAGCAGTACTTC. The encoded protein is CAISDDRTISYEQYF.

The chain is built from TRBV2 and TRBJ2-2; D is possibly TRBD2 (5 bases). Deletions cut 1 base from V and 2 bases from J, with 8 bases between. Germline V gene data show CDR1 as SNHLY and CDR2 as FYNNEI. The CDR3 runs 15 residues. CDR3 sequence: CASSEGLANTGELFF. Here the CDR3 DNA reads TGTGCCAGCAGTGAAGGGCTAGCCAACACCGGGGAGCTGTTTTTT.

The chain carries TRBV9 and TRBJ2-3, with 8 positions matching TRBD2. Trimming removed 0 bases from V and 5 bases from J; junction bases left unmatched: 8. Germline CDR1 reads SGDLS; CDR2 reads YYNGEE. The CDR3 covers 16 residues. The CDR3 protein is CASSVASGPSGDTQYF. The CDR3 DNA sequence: TGTGCCAGCAGCGTAGCTAGCGGGCCAAGTGGAGATACGCAGTATTTT.

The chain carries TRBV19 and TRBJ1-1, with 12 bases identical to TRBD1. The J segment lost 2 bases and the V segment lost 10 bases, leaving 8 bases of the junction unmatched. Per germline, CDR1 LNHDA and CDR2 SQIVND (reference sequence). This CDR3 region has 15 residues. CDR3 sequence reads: CATGDRGRLNTEAFF. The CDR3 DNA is TGTGCCACCGGGGACAGGGGGCGCTTAAACACTGAAGCTTTCTTT.

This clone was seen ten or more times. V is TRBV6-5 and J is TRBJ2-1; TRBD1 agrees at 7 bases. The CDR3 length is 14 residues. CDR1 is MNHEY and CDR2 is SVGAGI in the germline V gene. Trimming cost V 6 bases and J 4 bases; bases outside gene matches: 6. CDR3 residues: CASRPGQAYNEQFF. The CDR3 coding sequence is TGTGCCAGCAGACCTGGACAGGCTTACAATGAGCAGTTCTTC.

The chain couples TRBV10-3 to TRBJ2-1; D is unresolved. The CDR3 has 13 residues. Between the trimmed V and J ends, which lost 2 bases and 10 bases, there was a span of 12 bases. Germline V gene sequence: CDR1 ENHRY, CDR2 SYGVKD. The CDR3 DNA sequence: TGTGCCATCAGTGAGCCCACCGGGTACGAGCAGTTCTTC. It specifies CAISEPTGYEQFF.

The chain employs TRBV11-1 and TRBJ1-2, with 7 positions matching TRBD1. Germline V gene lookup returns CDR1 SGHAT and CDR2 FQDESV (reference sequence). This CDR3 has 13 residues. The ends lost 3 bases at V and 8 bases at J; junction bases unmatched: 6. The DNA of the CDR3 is TGTGCCAGCAGCTTCCGGACAGGCGGCGGCTACACCTTC. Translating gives CASSFRTGGGYTF.

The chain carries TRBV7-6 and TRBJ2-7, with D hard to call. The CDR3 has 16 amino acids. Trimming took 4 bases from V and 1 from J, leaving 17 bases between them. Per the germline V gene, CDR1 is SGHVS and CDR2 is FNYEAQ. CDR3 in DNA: TGTGCCAGCAGCTCCTTGACTGGCCCTTCTTCCTACGAGCAGTACTTC. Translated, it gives CASSSLTGPSSYEQYF.

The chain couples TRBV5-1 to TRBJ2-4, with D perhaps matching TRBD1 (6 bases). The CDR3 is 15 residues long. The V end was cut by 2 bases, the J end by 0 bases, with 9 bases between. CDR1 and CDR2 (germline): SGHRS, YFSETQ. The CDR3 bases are TGCGCCAGCAGCTTTGGACAGCTAGCCAAAAACATTCAGTACTTC. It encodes CASSFGQLAKNIQYF.

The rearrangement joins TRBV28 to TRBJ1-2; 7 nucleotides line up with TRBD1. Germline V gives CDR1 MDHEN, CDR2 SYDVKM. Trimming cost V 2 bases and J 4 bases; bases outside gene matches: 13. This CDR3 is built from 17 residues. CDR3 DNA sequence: TGTGCCAGCAGTTTAGACGCGGACAGGTCAAGCGCCTATGGCTACACCTTC. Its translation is CASSLDADRSSAYGYTF.

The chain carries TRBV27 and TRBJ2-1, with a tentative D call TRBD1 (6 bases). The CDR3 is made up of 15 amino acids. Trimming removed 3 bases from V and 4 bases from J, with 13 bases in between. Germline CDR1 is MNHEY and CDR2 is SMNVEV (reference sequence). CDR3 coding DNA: TGTGCCAGCAGTTTGGACAGCCGGCGGTACAATGAGCAGTTCTTC. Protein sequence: CASSLDSRRYNEQFF.

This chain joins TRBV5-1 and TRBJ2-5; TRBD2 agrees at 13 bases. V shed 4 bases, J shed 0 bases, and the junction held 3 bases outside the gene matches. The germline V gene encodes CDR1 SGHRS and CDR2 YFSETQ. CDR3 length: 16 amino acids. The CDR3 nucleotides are TGCGCCAGCAGCCCGGGGACTAGCGGGAACCAAGAGACCCAGTACTTC. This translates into CASSPGTSGNQETQYF.

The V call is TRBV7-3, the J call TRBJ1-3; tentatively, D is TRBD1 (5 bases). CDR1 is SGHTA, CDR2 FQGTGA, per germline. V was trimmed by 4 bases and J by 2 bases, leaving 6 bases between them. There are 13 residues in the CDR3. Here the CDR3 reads CASSSTAGNTIYF. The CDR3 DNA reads TGTGCCAGCAGCTCGACAGCTGGAAACACCATATATTTT.

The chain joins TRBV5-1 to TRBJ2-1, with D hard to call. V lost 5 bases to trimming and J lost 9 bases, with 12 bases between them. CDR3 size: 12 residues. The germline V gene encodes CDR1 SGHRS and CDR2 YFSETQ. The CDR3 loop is CASSSPRGEQFF. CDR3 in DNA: TGCGCCAGCAGTTCTCCCCGAGGTGAGCAGTTCTTC.

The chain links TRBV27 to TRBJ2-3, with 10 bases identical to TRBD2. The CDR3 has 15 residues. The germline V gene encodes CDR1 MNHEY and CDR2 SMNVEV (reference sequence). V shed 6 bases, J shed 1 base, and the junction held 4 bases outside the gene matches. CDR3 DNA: TGTGCCAGCAGCCCCCTAGCGGGAGGCACAGATACGCAGTATTTT. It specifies CASSPLAGGTDTQYF.

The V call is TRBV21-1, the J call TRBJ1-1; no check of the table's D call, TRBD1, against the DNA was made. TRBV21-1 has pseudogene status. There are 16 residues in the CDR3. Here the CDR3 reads CASSKGKQGGNTEAFF. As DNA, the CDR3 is TGTGCCAGCAGCAAAGGAAAACAGGGGGGGAACACTGAAGCTTTCTTT.

The CDR3 DNA reads as TGTGCCAGCAGCCCCCTGGGGGGCAATGAGCAGTTCTTC. Translated: CASSPLGGNEQFF. This chain uses TRBV5-5 with TRBJ2-1, with D perhaps TRBD2 (6 bases). The germline V and J ends were trimmed by 4 bases and 6 bases, with 11 bases remaining between them. CDR1 is SGHKS and CDR2 is YYEKEE in the germline V gene (reference sequence). The CDR3 has 13 residues.

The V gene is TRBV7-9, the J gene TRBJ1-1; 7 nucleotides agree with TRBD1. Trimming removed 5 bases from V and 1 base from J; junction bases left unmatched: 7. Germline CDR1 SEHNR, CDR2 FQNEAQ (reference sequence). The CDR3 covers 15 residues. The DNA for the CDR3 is TGTGCCAGCAGCCCAACGACAGGGCAGAACACTGAAGCTTTCTTT. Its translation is CASSPTTGQNTEAFF.

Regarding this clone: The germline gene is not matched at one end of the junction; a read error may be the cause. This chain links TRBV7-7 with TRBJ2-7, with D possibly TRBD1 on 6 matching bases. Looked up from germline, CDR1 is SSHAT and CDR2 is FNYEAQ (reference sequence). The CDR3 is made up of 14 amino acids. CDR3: CASSPRGQGGEQYF. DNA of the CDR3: TGTGCTAGCAGTCCCCGGGGCCAAGGGGGCGAGCAGTACTTC.

The CDR3 is CASTKEGTSDNEQFF. DNA of the CDR3: TGTGCCAGCACCAAAGAAGGGACTAGCGACAATGAGCAGTTCTTC. This rearrangement joins TRBV7-2 to TRBJ2-1; 10 positions agree with TRBD2. The CDR3 contains 15 residues. Germline V lookup: CDR1 SGHTA, CDR2 FQGNSA. The V gene end was trimmed by 7 bases and the J gene end by 5 bases; junction bases not matched to a gene: 8.

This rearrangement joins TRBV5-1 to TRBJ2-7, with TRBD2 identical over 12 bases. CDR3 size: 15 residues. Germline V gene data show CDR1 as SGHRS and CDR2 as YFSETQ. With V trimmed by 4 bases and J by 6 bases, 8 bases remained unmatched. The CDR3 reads CASSLSSGGAPEQYF. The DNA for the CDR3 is TGCGCCAGCAGCCTTTCTAGCGGGGGGGCACCCGAGCAGTACTTC.

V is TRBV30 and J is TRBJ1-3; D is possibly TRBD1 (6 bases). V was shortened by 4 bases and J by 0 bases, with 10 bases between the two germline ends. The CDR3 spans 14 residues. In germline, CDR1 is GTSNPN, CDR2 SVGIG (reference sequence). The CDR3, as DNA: TGTGCCTGGACACAGGGTAACTCTGGAAACACCATATATTTT. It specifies CAWTQGNSGNTIYF.

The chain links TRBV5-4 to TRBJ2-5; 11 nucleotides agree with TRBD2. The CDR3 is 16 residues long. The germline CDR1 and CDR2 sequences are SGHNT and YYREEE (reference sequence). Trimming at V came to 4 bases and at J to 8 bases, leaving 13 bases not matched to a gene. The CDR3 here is CASSASFSGGAGTQYF. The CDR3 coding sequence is TGTGCCAGCAGCGCCTCGTTTAGCGGGGGGGCTGGAACCCAGTACTTC.

The CDR3 loop is CASSLVLGRGYEQYF. CDR3 DNA: TGTGCCAGCAGCTTAGTCCTGGGAAGGGGCTACGAGCAGTACTTC. The chain is built from TRBV7-6 and TRBJ2-7; the D gene is possibly TRBD1 (5 bases). The CDR3 sequence is 15 residues long. CDR1 and CDR2 from the germline V gene are SGHVS and FNYEAQ. V lost 1 base, J lost 3 bases, and 13 bases lay in between.

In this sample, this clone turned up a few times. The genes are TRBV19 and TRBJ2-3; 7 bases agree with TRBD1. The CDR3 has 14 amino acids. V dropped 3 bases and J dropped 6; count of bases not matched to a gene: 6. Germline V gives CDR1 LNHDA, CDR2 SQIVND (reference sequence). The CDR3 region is CASSITGDGDTQYF. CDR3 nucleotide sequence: TGTGCCAGTAGTATTACAGGGGATGGGGATACGCAGTATTTT.

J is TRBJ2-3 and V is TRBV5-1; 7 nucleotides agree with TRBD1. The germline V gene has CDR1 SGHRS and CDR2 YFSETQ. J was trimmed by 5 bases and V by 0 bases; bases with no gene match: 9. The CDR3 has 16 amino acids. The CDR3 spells CASSLEVRDSGDTQYF. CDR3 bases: TGCGCCAGCAGCTTGGAGGTTCGGGACAGTGGAGATACGCAGTATTTT.

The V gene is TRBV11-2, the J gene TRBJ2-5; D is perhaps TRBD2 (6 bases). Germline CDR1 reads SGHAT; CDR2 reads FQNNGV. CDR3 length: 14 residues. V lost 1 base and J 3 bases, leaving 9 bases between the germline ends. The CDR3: CASSLGLDKETQYF. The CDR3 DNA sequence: TGTGCCAGCAGCTTAGGACTAGACAAAGAGACCCAGTACTTC. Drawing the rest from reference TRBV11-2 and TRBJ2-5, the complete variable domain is EAGVAQSPRYKIIEKRQSVAFWCNPISGHATLYWYQQILGQGPKLLIQFQNNGVVDDSQLPKDRFSAERLKGVDSTLKIQPAKLEDSAVYLCASSLGLDKETQYFGPGTRLLVL.

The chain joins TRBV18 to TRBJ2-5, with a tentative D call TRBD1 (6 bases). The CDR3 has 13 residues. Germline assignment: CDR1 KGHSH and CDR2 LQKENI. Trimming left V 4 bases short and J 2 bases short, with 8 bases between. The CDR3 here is CASSRDRQETQYF. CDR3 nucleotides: TGTGCCAGCTCACGAGACAGGCAAGAGACCCAGTACTTC. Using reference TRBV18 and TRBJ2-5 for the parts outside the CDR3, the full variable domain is NAGVMQNPRHLVRRRGQEARLRCSPMKGHSHVYWYRQLPEEGLKFMVYLQKENIIDESGMPKERFSAEFPKEGPSILRIQQVVRGDSAAYFCASSRDRQETQYFGPGTRLLVL.

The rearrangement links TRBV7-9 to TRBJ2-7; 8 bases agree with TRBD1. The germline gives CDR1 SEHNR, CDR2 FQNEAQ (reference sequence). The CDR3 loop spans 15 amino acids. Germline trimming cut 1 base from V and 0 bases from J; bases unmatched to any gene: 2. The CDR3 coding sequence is TGTGCCAGCAGCTTAGTTGGGACAGGCTCCTACGAGCAGTACTTC. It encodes CASSLVGTGSYEQYF.